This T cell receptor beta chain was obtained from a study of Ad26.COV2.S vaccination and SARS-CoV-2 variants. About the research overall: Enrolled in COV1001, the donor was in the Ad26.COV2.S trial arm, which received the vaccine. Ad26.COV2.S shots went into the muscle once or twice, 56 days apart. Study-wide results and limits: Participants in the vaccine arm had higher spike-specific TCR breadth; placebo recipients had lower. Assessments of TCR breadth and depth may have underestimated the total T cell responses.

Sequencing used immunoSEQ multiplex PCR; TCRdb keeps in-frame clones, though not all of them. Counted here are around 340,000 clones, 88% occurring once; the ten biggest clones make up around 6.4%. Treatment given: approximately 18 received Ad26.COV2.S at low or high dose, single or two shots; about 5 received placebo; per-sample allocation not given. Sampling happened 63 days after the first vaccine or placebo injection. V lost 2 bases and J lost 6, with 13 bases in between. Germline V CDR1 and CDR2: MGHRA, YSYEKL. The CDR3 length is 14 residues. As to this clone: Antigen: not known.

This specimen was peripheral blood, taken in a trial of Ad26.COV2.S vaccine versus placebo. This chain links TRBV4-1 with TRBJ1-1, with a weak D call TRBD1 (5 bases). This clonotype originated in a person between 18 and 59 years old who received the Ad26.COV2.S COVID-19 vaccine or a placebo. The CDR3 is CASSQKGRGPEAFF. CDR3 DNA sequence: TGCGCCAGCAGCCAAAAGGGAAGGGGCCCTGAAGCTTTCTTT.